The clone carrying this TCR beta chain was counted between two and nine times. Its specificity is not known. The sample is drawn from a study of beta chain features in type 1 diabetes. CD4+ naive, central memory, regulatory and stem cell-like memory subsets were isolated by sorting on CD45RO/CCR7/CD25/CD127/CD95/CD27. Purity exceeding 95% was reached by all sorted populations. Isolated RNA was reverse transcribed in full, so expressed TCRB transcripts were sequenced. TCRdb keeps only in-frame clones here, not all; method: immunoSEQ multiplex PCR. The sample holds around 340,000 clones; about 20% are singletons and the top ten take 0.035% to 0.055%. Notes on the study in general: All four CD4+ subsets of Type 1 diabetes patients contained TCRB CDR3s that were moderately but significantly shorter.

V was pared by 4 bases and J by 0 bases, with 10 bases between. CDR1 SQVTM and CDR2 ANQGSEA come from the germline V gene. The length of the CDR3 is 14 residues. The chain carries TRBV29-1 and TRBJ1-5, with D perhaps TRBD1 (5 bases). This TCR was sampled from a woman aged 18 to 35 in good health. The sequenced material came from naive CD4+ T cells from blood. CDR3 residues: CSVGKGSSNQPQHF. The CDR3 coding sequence is TGCAGCGTTGGTAAGGGGTCTAGCAATCAGCCCCAGCATTTT.